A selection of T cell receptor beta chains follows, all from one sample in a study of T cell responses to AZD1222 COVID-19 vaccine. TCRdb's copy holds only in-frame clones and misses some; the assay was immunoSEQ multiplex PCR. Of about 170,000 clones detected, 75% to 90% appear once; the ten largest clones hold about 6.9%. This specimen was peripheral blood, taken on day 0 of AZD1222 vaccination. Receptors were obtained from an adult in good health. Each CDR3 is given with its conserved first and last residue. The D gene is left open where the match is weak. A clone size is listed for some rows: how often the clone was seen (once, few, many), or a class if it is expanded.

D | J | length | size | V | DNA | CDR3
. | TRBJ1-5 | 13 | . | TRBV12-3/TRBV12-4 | TGTGCCAGCAGCCCGGATAGCAATCAGCCCCAGCATTTT | CASSPDSNQPQHF
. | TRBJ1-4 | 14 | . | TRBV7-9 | TGTGCCAGCAGTTCAGGGTTGACTAATGAAAAACTGTTTTTT | CASSSGLTNEKLFF
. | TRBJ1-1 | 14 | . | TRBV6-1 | TGTGCCAGCAGTGAAACCGCGGGGAAGACTGAAGCTTTCTTT | CASSETAGKTEAFF
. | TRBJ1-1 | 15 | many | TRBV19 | TGTGCCAGTAGTAGTTCGGGGGGAGGGAGCACTGAAGCTTTCTTT | CASSSSGGGSTEAFF
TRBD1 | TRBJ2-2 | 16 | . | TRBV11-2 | TGTGCCAGCAGCTCGAAGGGGGCTATAAACACCGGGGAGCTGTTTTTT | CASSSKGAINTGELFF
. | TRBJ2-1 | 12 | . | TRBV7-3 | TGTGCCAGCAGTGACTCCTACAATGAGCAGTTCTTC | CASSDSYNEQFF
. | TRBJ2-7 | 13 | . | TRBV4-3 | TGCGCCAGCAGCCAAGATAGCGGCTACGAGCAGTACTTC | CASSQDSGYEQYF
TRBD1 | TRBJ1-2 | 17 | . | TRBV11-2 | TGTGCCAGCAGCTTAATAGGCAGGGGGCACCTTGAGGATGGCTACACCTTC | CASSLIGRGHLEDGYTF
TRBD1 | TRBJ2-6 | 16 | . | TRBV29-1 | TGCAGCGCTGAAGGGACAGGACCCCTGGGGGCCAACGTCCTGACTTTC | CSAEGTGPLGANVLTF
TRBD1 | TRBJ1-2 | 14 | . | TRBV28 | TGTGCCAGCAGTTTACCACAGGGGAGCTATGGCTACACCTTC | CASSLPQGSYGYTF
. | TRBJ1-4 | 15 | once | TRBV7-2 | TGTGCCAGCAGCTTAGTTCGGGGCAAGAGTGAAAAACTGTTTTTT | CASSLVRGKSEKLFF
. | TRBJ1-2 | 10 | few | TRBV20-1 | TGCAGTGCGACGGCGGGTGGCTACACCTTC | CSATAGGYTF
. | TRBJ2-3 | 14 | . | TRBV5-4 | TGTGCCAGCAGCTTGTCAGGGGAGGCGGATACGCAGTATTTT | CASSLSGEADTQYF
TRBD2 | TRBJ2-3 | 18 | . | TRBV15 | TGTGCCACCAGCAGAGTTCTAGCGGGAGCAACTAGCACAGATACGCAGTATTTT | CATSRVLAGATSTDTQYF
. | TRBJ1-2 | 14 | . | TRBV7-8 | TGTGCCAGCAGCTCCCCTCCCGGGATGGATGGCTACACCTTC | CASSSPPGMDGYTF
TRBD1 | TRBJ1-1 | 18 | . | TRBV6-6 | TGTGCCAGCAGCCGAGTAACCCGGGACAGGGGGCTCCTCACTGAAGCTTTCTTT | CASSRVTRDRGLLTEAFF
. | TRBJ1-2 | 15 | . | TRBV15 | TGTGCCACCAGCAGAGGCGGAAAAGAGAACTATGGCTACACCTTC | CATSRGGKENYGYTF
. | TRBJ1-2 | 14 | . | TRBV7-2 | TGTGCCAGCAGCAGTCGCACGGCTAACTATGGCTACACCTTC | CASSSRTANYGYTF